What follows are 10 T cell receptor beta chains derived from one specimen sequenced in a study of PD-1 blockade in classical Hodgkin lymphoma. Each patient experienced a relapse that followed autologous stem cell transplantation, and brentuximab vedotin exposure varied. The repertoire was sequenced with immunoSEQ multiplex PCR; TCRdb's copy has only in-frame clones and lacks some. This sample yields 55,000 to 75,000 clones, of which around 93% are seen a single time; about 8% belongs to the top ten. The starting material was peripheral blood mononuclear cells (PBMCs), obtained at baseline. Every receptor here comes from a human donor with classical Hodgkin lymphoma.

This chain uses TRBV25-1 with TRBJ1-3; D not certain. CDR1 and CDR2 (germline): MGHDK, SYGVNS. Trimming took off 6 bases at V and 0 bases at J, with 9 bases between the two ends. The length of the CDR3 is 14 residues. The CDR3 coding sequence is TGTGCCAGCAGGACAACTCTCTCTGGAAACACCATATATTTT. Translation: CASRTTLSGNTIYF.

The chain joins TRBV10-3 to TRBJ2-1, with 8 positions matching TRBD2. Unmatched junction bases numbered 6, after V lost 2 bases and J lost 9 bases. This CDR3 has 14 amino acids. Germline V gene lookup returns CDR1 ENHRY and CDR2 SYGVKD. In DNA, the CDR3 is TGTGCCATCAGTGAGCCAGCGGGAGCCGGTGAGCAGTTCTTC. Its translation: CAISEPAGAGEQFF.

J is TRBJ1-1 and V is TRBV5-5; D remains ambiguous. Germline V gene lookup returns CDR1 SGHKS and CDR2 YYEKEE (reference sequence). CDR3 length: 16 residues. V dropped 4 bases and J dropped 0 bases, with 16 bases sitting between them. The CDR3 is CASSTGNSELNTEAFF. Written as DNA, the CDR3 is TGTGCCAGCAGCACCGGAAATTCAGAGTTGAACACTGAAGCTTTCTTT.

This chain connects TRBV7-9 to TRBJ2-5; D gene ambiguous. From germline, CDR1 is SEHNR and CDR2 FQNEAQ (reference sequence). The V and J ends lost 1 base and 1 base respectively, with 7 bases between them. This CDR3 contains 14 residues. Here the CDR3 DNA reads TGTGCCAGCAGCTTAGGCCCAGTCCAAGAGACCCAGTACTTC. Translating it yields CASSLGPVQETQYF.

This chain connects TRBV30 to TRBJ1-2, with D maybe TRBD1 (5 bases). The CDR3 sequence is 14 residues long. V was cut by 0 bases and J by 5 bases, with 13 bases left in between. Germline loops: CDR1 GTSNPN, CDR2 SVGIG (reference sequence). CDR3 amino acids: CAWSVQKPGYGYTF. The CDR3 bases are TGTGCCTGGAGTGTACAGAAGCCAGGGTATGGCTACACCTTC.

This clone is a singleton in its sample. This chain links TRBV27 with TRBJ2-3; no clear D. The CDR3 spans 13 residues. Germline CDR1 and CDR2: MNHEY and SMNVEV (reference sequence). The germline V and J ends were trimmed by 6 bases and 2 bases, with 9 bases remaining between them. CDR3: CASSPRNTDTQYF. The CDR3 region has the DNA TGTGCCAGCAGCCCCCGAAACACAGATACGCAGTATTTT.

The chain couples TRBV27 to TRBJ1-1, with TRBD1 as a possible D gene (6 bases). Germline V gives CDR1 MNHEY, CDR2 SMNVEV (reference sequence). The CDR3 extends over 15 amino acids. Trimming cost V 2 bases and J 4 bases, with 14 bases left between them. Here the CDR3 reads CASSLTGNGGTEAFF. In DNA, the CDR3 is TGTGCCAGCAGTTTAACAGGGAATGGCGGCACTGAAGCTTTCTTT.

This chain uses TRBV7-9 with TRBJ1-2, with D uncertain. V was clipped by 3 bases and J by 3 bases, with 8 bases between them. This CDR3 contains 13 residues. Germline V gene lookup returns CDR1 SEHNR and CDR2 FQNEAQ (reference sequence). CDR3 residues: CASSLGSHYGYTF. As DNA, the CDR3 is TGTGCCAGCAGCTTGGGGTCCCACTATGGCTACACCTTC.

This CDR3 reads CASSLWGGLPNTEAFF. CDR3 nucleotides: TGTGCCAGCAGTTTATGGGGGGGCCTACCGAACACTGAAGCTTTCTTT. The chain combines TRBV28 with TRBJ1-1; D may be TRBD1 (6 bases). Between the trimmed V and J ends, which lost 0 bases and 1 base, there was a span of 12 bases. Germline values: CDR1 MDHEN, CDR2 SYDVKM. The CDR3 length is 16 residues.

J is TRBJ2-5 and V is TRBV5-1; D uncertain. Deletions cut 3 bases from V and 7 bases from J, with 19 bases between. This CDR3 region has 15 residues. Germline V gene sequence: CDR1 SGHRS, CDR2 YFSETQ. The CDR3 DNA follows: TGCGCCAGCAGCTATACTACCGAGTTTCCCGGGACCCAGTACTTC. Protein product: CASSYTTEFPGTQYF.